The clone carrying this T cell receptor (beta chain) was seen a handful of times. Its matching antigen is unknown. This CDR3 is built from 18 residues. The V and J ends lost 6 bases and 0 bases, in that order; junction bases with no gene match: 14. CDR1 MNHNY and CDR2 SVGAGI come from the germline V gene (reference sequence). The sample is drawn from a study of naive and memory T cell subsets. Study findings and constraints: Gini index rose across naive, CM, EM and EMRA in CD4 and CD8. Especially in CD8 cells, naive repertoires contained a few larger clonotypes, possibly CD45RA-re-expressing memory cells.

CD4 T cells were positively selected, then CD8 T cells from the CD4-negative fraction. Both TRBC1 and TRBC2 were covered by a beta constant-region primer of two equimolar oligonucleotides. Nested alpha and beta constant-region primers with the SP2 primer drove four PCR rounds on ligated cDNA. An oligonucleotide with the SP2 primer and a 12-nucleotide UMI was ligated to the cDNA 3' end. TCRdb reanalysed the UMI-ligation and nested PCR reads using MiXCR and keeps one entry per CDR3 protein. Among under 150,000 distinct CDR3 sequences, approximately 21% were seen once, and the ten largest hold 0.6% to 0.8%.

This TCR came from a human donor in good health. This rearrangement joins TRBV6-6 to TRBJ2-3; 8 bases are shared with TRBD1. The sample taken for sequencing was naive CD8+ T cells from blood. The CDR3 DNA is TGTGCCAGCAGCCGCGGCGATACAGACAGGGGTAGCACAGATACGCAGTATTTT. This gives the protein CASSRGDTDRGSTDTQYF.